Presented here are 16 T cell receptor beta chains from one specimen sequenced in a study of T cell repertoires in cytomegalovirus infection. TCRdb called the reads again in MiXCR, with one record for every CDR3 protein. The top ten hold 15% to 20% of the sample, which has about half a million distinct CDR3 sequences, 25% to 35% seen once. Their antigen targets remain unknown. The input for sequencing was cultured PBMCs, taken from culture after CMV antigen stimulation. The receptors come from a human donor in good health (CMV status not recorded). Some clones in this sample may be carry-over from other donors' samples.

With regard to this clonotype: This sequence may be a read error, since a much larger clone differs from it by one base. DNA of the CDR3: TGTACCAGCAGCCCCGGACTAGCGCTAGACGAGCAGTACTTC. This gives the protein CTSSPGLALDEQYF. The chain recombines TRBV7-2 with TRBJ2-7, with 9 bases that match TRBD2. Germline trimming cut 5 bases from V and 5 bases from J; bases unmatched to any gene: 7. Germline loops: CDR1 SGHTA, CDR2 FQGNSA. The CDR3 length is 14 residues. Variable domain in full (rest from reference TRBV7-2 and TRBJ2-7): GAGVSQSPSNKVTEKGKDVELRCDPISGHTALYWYRQSLGQGLEFLIYFQGNSAPDKSGLPSDRFSAERTGGSVSTLTIQRTQQEDSAVYLCTSSPGLALDEQYFGPGTRLTVT.

A note on this clonotype: This may be a read error, as it is one base from a much larger clone. V is TRBV4-3 and J is TRBJ2-5; D is possibly TRBD2 (5 bases). This CDR3 comprises 16 residues. V lost 0 bases to trimming and J lost 4 bases, with 15 bases between them. Germline-derived CDR1 and CDR2 are LGHNA and YSLEER. This CDR3 is CASSQDRLSGVETQYF. CDR3 in DNA: TGCGCCAGCAGCCAAGACAGACTCTCCGGGGTAGAGACCCAGTACTTC.

The V and J genes are TRBV7-2 and TRBJ2-7; 7 nucleotides line up with TRBD1. The CDR3 consists of 13 residues. With V trimmed by 4 bases and J by 3 bases, 3 bases remained unmatched. From germline, CDR1 is SGHTA and CDR2 FQGNSA. The CDR3 here is CASSSNRGYEQYF. The CDR3 coding sequence is TGTGCCAGCAGCTCTAACAGGGGCTACGAGCAGTACTTC.

This clonotype was counted a few times. The chain employs TRBV4-1 and TRBJ2-1; D is possibly TRBD1 or TRBD2 (6 bases each). The V gene's germline CDR1 is MGHRA and CDR2 YSYEKL. This CDR3 comprises 15 residues. V lost 1 base and J 5 bases, leaving 12 bases between the germline ends. CDR3 nucleotide sequence: TGCGCCAGCAGCCAAGGCCGGGGGCCAAACAATGAGCAGTTCTTC. It yields the protein CASSQGRGPNNEQFF.

This clonotype was counted between two and nine times. J is TRBJ2-7 and V is TRBV4-1; 9 bases line up with TRBD1. The CDR3 runs 17 residues. CDR1 and CDR2 from the germline V gene are MGHRA and YSYEKL. The J segment lost 1 base and the V segment lost 2 bases, leaving 9 bases of the junction unmatched. The CDR3 protein is CASSQPGTGRVSYEQYF. CDR3 nucleotides: TGCGCCAGCAGCCAACCCGGGACAGGGCGAGTATCCTACGAGCAGTACTTC.

V and J are TRBV7-3 and TRBJ2-5; TRBD2 matches at 8 bases. Looked up from germline, CDR1 is SGHTA and CDR2 is FQGTGA. There are 15 residues in the CDR3. V trimming: 5 bases; J trimming: 1 base; junction bases outside the gene matches: 6. CDR3 in DNA: TGTGCCAGCAGCGTGATAGCGGGGCCCCAAGAGACCCAGTACTTC. It specifies CASSVIAGPQETQYF.

This clonotype has a handful of counts. The CDR3 is CASSWLVQTGELFF. CDR3 nucleotide sequence: TGTGCCAGTAGTTGGTTGGTCCAGACCGGGGAGCTGTTTTTT. The chain links TRBV19 to TRBJ2-2; D is ambiguous. V lost 5 bases to trimming and J lost 5 bases, with 12 bases between them. In germline, CDR1 is LNHDA, CDR2 SQIVND (reference sequence). The CDR3 runs 14 residues.

This clonotype was seen a few times. This chain connects TRBV7-8 to TRBJ1-5; D is unresolved. The CDR3 is 15 residues long. CDR1 is SGHVS, CDR2 FQNEAQ, per germline. V was cut by 2 bases and J by 6 bases, with 14 bases left in between. CDR3 DNA sequence: TGTGCCAGCAGCTTATTCACCTCTCGAGGTCAGCCCCAGCATTTT. Its translation is CASSLFTSRGQPQHF.

This clonotype was counted only a few times. This rearrangement joins TRBV19 to TRBJ2-7; TRBD2 matches at 7 bases. The germline V gene has CDR1 LNHDA and CDR2 SQIVND (reference sequence). V dropped 6 bases and J dropped 2; count of bases not matched to a gene: 7. This CDR3 has 14 residues. The CDR3 is CASSFQRGTYEQYF. CDR3 in DNA: TGTGCCAGTAGCTTCCAGCGGGGAACCTACGAGCAGTACTTC.

This clonotype has a handful of counts. The chain couples TRBV19 to TRBJ1-1, with 7 bases fitting TRBD1. Germline CDR1 and CDR2: LNHDA and SQIVND (reference sequence). The V and J ends lost 7 bases and 1 base, in that order; junction bases with no gene match: 6. The CDR3 extends over 14 amino acids. The CDR3 coding sequence is TGTGCCAGTAAACAGGGGTGGGAGAACACTGAAGCTTTCTTT. Translated: CASKQGWENTEAFF.

This chain connects TRBV3-1 to TRBJ2-7; the D gene could be TRBD1 or TRBD2 (6 bases each). The CDR3 covers 13 residues. The V end was cut by 4 bases, the J end by 11 bases, with 18 bases between. The germline V gene has CDR1 LGHDT and CDR2 YNNKEL (reference sequence). The CDR3 DNA sequence: TGTGCCAGCAGCCCCTCCCCGACGGGGGCCAAGTACGTC. Translation gives CASSPSPTGAKYV.

CDR3 nucleotides: TGCAGTGCTAGATCCCTGGGCAGGGCGGTTCTGGGAGATACGCAGTATTTT. Protein sequence: CSARSLGRAVLGDTQYF. V usage is TRBV20-1 and J usage is TRBJ2-3, with D tentatively TRBD1 (5 bases). V gave up 2 bases and J gave up 5 bases, with 23 bases separating them. Germline values: CDR1 DFQATT, CDR2 SNEGSKA (reference sequence). The CDR3 consists of 17 residues.

V and J are TRBV4-1 and TRBJ2-7; D perhaps matches TRBD2 (6 bases). Trimming removed 3 bases from V and 0 bases from J, with 21 bases in between. Germline V gene lookup returns CDR1 MGHRA and CDR2 YSYEKL. The CDR3 covers 18 residues. The CDR3 sequence: CASSQTWPRDSSSYEQYF. In DNA form, the CDR3 reads TGCGCCAGCAGCCAGACCTGGCCCCGGGACTCAAGCTCCTACGAGCAGTACTTC.

This clonotype occurred a few times. The J gene is TRBJ1-2, the V gene TRBV20-1; no reliable D call. The germline gives CDR1 DFQATT, CDR2 SNEGSKA (reference sequence). CDR3 length: 14 amino acids. Trimming shortened V by 3 bases and J by 6 bases, and 17 bases separated the two germline ends. CDR3 protein: CSASHDSRTHGYTF. The DNA of the CDR3 is TGCAGTGCTAGCCATGACTCCCGCACTCATGGCTACACCTTC.

The chain is built from TRBV6-6 and TRBJ2-3; D unclear. The CDR3 runs 13 residues. CDR1 is MNHNY, CDR2 SVGAGI, per germline (reference sequence). The V end was cut by 4 bases, the J end by 3 bases, with 8 bases between. The CDR3 sequence is CASSLWDTDTQYF. The CDR3 nucleotides read TGTGCCAGCAGTTTATGGGATACAGATACGCAGTATTTT.

CDR3 in amino acids: CATDGSTDTQYF. The CDR3 region has the DNA TGTGCCACCGACGGCAGCACAGATACGCAGTATTTT. The chain recombines TRBV28 with TRBJ2-3; no firm D call. In germline, CDR1 is MDHEN, CDR2 SYDVKM. CDR3 length: 12 amino acids. V lost 10 bases and J 0 bases, leaving 8 bases between the germline ends.